Listed here are 5 T cell receptor beta chains from one sample, sequenced in a study of radiation and T cells in renal cell carcinoma. The time point was: blood 2 weeks post-SBRT. The treatment denotes: 15 Gy SBRT to primary tumor, nephrectomy 4 weeks later. Only in-frame clones appear in the TCRdb table, and some are missing; sequencing was by immunoSEQ multiplex PCR. Among more than 20,000 clones listed, around 85% were seen once. The specimen was blood, collected from a patient whose treatment included radiotherapy and nephrectomy. The receptors stem from a man in his sixties with renal cell carcinoma.

The rearrangement links TRBV19 to TRBJ1-2, with D unclear. Germline CDR1 LNHDA, CDR2 SQIVND (reference sequence). V was clipped by 3 bases and J by 1 base, with 12 bases between them. The CDR3 runs 15 residues. CDR3 in DNA: TGTGCCAGTAGTATCACCCGGCTGCATAACTATGGCTACACCTTC. It specifies CASSITRLHNYGYTF.

The chain uses TRBV6-5 and TRBJ2-2; D is undetermined. V lost 8 bases and J lost 5, with 15 bases in between. CDR1 is MNHEY, CDR2 SVGAGI, per germline. CDR3 length: 14 residues. The CDR3 is CASWSRDRTGELFF. For the CDR3, the DNA is TGTGCCAGCTGGAGCCGTGACCGAACCGGGGAGCTGTTTTTT.

J is TRBJ1-1 and V is TRBV6-5, with TRBD1 matching over 9 bases. V lost 6 bases, J lost 4 bases, and 9 bases stayed unmatched. The CDR3 has 15 amino acids. The germline V gene has CDR1 MNHEY and CDR2 SVGAGI. CDR3 loop: CASRPRDRVGTEAFF. CDR3 nucleotide sequence: TGTGCCAGCAGACCCCGGGACAGGGTCGGCACTGAAGCTTTCTTT.

This sequence joins TRBV29-1 and TRBJ2-7; the match to TRBD1 covers 8 bases. The V gene end was trimmed by 7 bases and the J gene end by 7 bases; junction bases not matched to a gene: 12. The CDR3 sequence is 13 residues long. Looked up from germline, CDR1 is SQVTM and CDR2 is ANQGSEA. Here the CDR3 DNA reads TGCAGCGCCGACGGGCAGGGGGCAGGGGAGCAGTACTTC. The encoded protein is CSADGQGAGEQYF.

In its sample, this clone was seen once. This rearrangement joins TRBV19 to TRBJ1-1; D is unclear. Trimming shortened V by 8 bases and J by 1 base, and 5 bases separated the two germline ends. CDR1 and CDR2 from the germline V gene are LNHDA and SQIVND (reference sequence). The CDR3 runs 11 residues. The CDR3 DNA reads TGTGCCAGTCGGAAGAACACTGAAGCTTTCTTT. Translation gives CASRKNTEAFF.